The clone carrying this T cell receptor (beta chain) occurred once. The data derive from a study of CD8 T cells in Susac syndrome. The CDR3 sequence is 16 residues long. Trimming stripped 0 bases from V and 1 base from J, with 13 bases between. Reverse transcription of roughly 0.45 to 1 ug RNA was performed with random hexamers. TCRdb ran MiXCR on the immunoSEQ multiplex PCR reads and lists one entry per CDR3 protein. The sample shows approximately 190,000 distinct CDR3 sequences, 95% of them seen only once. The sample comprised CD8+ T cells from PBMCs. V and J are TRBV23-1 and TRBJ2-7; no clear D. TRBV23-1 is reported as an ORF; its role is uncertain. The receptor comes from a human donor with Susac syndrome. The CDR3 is CASSQSRPFDSYEQYF. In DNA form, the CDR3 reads TGCGCCAGCAGTCAATCTCGACCTTTCGATTCCTACGAGCAGTACTTC.